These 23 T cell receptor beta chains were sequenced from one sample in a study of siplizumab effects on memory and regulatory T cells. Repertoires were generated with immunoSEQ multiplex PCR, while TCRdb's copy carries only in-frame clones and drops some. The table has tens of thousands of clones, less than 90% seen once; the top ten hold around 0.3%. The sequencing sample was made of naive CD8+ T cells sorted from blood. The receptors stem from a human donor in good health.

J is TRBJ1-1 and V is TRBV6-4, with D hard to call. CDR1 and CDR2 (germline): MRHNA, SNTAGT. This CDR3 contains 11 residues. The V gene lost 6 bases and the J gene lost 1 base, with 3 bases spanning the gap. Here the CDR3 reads CASRTNTEAFF. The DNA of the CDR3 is TGTGCCAGCAGGACGAACACTGAAGCTTTCTTT.

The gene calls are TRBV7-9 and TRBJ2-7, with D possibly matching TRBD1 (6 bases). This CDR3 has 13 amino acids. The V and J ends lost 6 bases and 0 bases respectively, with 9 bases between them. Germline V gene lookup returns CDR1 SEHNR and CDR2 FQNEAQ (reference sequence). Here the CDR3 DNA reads TGTGCCAGCAGTGGACAGCACTCCTACGAGCAGTACTTC. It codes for CASSGQHSYEQYF.

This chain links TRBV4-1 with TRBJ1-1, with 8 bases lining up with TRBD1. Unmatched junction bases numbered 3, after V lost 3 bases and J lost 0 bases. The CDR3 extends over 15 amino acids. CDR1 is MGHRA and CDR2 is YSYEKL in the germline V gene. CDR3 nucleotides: TGCGCCAGCAGCCAGGAGGGACAGGTGAACACTGAAGCTTTCTTT. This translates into CASSQEGQVNTEAFF.

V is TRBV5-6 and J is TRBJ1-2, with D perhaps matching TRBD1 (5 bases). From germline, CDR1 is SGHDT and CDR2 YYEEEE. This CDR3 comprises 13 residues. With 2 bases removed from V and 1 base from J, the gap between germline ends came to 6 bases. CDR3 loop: CASSLGDNYGYTF. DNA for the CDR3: TGTGCCAGCAGCTTAGGGGATAACTATGGCTACACCTTC.

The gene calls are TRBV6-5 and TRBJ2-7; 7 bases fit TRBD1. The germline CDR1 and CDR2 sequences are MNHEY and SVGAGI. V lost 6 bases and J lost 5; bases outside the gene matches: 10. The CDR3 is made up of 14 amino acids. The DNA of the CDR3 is TGTGCCAGCAGGCCGACAGGGAACTTGGACGAGCAGTACTTC. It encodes CASRPTGNLDEQYF.

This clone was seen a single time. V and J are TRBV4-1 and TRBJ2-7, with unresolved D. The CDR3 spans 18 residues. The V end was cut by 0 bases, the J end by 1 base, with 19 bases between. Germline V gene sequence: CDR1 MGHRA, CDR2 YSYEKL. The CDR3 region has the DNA TGCGCCAGCAGCCAAGAGCCCGTCGCAGGTGGGATTTCCTACGAGCAGTACTTC. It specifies CASSQEPVAGGISYEQYF.

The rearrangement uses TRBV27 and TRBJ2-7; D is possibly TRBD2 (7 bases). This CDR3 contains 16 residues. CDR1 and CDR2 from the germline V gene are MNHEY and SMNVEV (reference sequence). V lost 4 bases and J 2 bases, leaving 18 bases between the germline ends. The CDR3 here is CASSYKGGGSAYEQYF. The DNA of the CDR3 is TGTGCCAGCAGTTACAAAGGCGGGGGCAGCGCCTACGAGCAGTACTTC.

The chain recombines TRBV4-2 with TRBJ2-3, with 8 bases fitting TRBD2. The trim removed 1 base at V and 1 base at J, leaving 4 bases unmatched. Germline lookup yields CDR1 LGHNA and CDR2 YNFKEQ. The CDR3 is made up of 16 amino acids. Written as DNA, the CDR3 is TGTGCCAGCAGCCAAGGGCTAGCGGGTCGCACAGATACGCAGTATTTT. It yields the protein CASSQGLAGRTDTQYF.

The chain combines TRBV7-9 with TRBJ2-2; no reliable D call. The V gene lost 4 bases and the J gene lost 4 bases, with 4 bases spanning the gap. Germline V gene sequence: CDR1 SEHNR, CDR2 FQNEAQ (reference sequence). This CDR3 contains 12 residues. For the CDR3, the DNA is TGTGCCAGCAGCTCCCCCACCGGGGAGCTGTTTTTT. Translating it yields CASSSPTGELFF.

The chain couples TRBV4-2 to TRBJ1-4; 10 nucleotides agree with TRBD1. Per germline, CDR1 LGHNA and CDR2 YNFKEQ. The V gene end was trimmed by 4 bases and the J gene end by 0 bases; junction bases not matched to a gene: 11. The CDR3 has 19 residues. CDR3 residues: CASSPPDRGHRPTNEKLFF. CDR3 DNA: TGTGCCAGCAGCCCACCAGACAGGGGGCATCGTCCAACTAATGAAAAACTGTTTTTT.

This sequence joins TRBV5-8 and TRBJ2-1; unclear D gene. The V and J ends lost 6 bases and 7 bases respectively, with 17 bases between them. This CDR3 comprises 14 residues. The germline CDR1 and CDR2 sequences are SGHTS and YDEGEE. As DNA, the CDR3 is TGTGCCAGCACCTCACATGTACAGCTGAATGAGCAGTTCTTC. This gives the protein CASTSHVQLNEQFF. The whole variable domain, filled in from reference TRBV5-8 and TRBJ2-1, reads EAGVTQSPTHLIKTRGQQATLRCSPISGHTSVYWYQQALGLGLQFLLWYDEGEERNRGNFPPRFSGRQFPNYSSELNVNALELEDSALYLCASTSHVQLNEQFFGPGTRLTVL.

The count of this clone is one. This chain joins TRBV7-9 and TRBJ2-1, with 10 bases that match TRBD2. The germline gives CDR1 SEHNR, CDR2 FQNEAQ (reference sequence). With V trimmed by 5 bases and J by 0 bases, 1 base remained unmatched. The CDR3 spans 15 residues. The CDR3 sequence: CASSPSGSSYNEQFF. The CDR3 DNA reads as TGTGCCAGCAGCCCTAGCGGGAGCTCCTACAATGAGCAGTTCTTC. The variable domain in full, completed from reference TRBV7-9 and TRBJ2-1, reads DTGVSQNPRHKITKRGQNVTFRCDPISEHNRLYWYRQTLGQGPEFLTYFQNEAQLEKSRLLSDRFSAERPKGSFSTLEIQRTEQGDSAMYLCASSPSGSSYNEQFFGPGTRLTVL.

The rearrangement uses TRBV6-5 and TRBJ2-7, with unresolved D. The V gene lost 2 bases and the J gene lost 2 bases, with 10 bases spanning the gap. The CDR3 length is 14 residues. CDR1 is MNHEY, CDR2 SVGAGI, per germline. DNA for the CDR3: TGTGCCAGCAGTTACGCAGCCTCAGCCTACGAGCAGTACTTC. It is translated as CASSYAASAYEQYF.

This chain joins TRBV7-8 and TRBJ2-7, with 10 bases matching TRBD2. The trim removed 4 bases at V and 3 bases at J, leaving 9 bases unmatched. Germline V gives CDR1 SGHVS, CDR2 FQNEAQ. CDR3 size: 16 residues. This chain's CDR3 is CASSSLGVAGGYEQYF. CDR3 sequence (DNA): TGTGCCAGCAGCTCCCTGGGGGTAGCGGGAGGCTACGAGCAGTACTTC.

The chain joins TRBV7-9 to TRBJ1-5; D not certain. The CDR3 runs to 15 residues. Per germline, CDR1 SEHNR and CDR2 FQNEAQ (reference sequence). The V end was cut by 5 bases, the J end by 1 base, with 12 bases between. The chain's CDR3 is CASSPGRGSNQPQHF. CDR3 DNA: TGTGCCAGCAGCCCCGGACGGGGAAGCAATCAGCCCCAGCATTTT.

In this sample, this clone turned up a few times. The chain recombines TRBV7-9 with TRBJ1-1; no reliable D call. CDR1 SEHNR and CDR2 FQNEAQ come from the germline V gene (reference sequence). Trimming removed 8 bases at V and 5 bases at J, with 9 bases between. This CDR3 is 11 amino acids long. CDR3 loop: CASSALTEAFF. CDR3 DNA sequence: TGTGCCAGCTCTGCGTTAACTGAAGCTTTCTTT.

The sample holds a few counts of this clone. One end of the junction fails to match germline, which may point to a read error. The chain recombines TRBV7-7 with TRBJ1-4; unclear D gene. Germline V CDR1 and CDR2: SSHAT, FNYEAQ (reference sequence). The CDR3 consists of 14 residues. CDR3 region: CASSPGLPGGKLFF. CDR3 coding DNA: TGTGCTAGCAGCCCCGGACTCCCAGGTGGAAAACTGTTTTTT.

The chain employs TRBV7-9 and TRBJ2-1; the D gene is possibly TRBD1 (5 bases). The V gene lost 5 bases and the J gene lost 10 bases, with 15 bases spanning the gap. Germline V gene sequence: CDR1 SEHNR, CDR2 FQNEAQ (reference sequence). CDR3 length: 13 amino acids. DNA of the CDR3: TGTGCCAGCAGCCCAGGGCAAGGCGTCGAGCAGTTCTTC. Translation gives CASSPGQGVEQFF.

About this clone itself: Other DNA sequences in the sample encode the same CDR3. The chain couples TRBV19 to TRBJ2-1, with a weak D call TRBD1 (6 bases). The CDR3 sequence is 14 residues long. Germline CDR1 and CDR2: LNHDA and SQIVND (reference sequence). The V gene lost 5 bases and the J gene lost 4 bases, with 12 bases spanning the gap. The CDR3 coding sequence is TGTGCCAGTAGTTTCGGACAGAGTTACAATGAGCAGTTCTTC. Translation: CASSFGQSYNEQFF.

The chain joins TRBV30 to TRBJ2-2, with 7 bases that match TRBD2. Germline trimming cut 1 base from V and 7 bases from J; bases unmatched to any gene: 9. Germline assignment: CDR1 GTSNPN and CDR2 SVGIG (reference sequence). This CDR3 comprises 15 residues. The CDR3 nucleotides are TGTGCCTGGAGTGGGGCAGCGGGAATTCTCGGGGAGCTGTTTTTT. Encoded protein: CAWSGAAGILGELFF.

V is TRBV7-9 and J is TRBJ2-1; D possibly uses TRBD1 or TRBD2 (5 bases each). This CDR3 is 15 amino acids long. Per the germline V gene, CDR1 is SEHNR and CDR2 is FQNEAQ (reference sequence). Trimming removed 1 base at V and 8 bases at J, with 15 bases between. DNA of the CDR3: TGTGCCAGCAGCTTAGAAAGCGAGGGGAACTATGAGCAGTTCTTC. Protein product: CASSLESEGNYEQFF.

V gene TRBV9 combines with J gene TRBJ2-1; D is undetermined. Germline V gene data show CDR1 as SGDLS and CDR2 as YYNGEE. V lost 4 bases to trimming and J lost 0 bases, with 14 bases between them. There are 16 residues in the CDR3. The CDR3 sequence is CASSLLQVSSYNEQFF. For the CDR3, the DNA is TGTGCCAGCAGCCTTCTCCAGGTTAGCTCCTACAATGAGCAGTTCTTC.

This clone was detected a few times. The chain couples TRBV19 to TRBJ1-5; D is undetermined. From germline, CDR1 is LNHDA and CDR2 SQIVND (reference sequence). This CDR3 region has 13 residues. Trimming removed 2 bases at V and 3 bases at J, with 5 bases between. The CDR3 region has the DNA TGTGCCAGTAGTATATCAGTCAATCAGCCCCAGCATTTT. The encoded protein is CASSISVNQPQHF. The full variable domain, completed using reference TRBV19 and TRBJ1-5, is DGGITQSPKYLFRKEGQNVTLSCEQNLNHDAMYWYRQDPGQGLRLIYYSQIVNDFQKGDIAEGYSVSREKKESFPLTVTSAQKNPTAFYLCASSISVNQPQHFGDGTRLSIL.